The 5 T cell receptor beta chains below all came from one sample that was sequenced in a study of CD8+ T cells in alopecia areata. Sequencing relied on a cDNA template that was reverse transcribed from extracted RNA. TCRdb keeps only in-frame clones here, not all; method: immunoSEQ multiplex PCR. The sample lists some 110,000 clones, 55% to 70% seen once, with approximately 2.6% in the top ten. Sequencing input: CD4+ T cells sorted from blood. Source of these receptors: a human donor in good health.

The V gene is TRBV5-6, the J gene TRBJ2-5; TRBD1 or TRBD2 may be the D gene (5 bases each). The CDR3 is made up of 13 amino acids. The germline CDR1 and CDR2 sequences are SGHDT and YYEEEE. Trimming removed 4 bases at V and 5 bases at J, with 12 bases between. The chain's CDR3 is CASSEGFGETQYF. In nucleotides, the CDR3 is TGTGCCAGCAGCGAGGGGTTCGGGGAGACCCAGTACTTC.

This chain uses TRBV2 with TRBJ2-5, with D tentatively TRBD1 (5 bases). Trimming removed 9 bases at V and 1 base at J, with 12 bases between. Germline CDR1 SNHLY, CDR2 FYNNEI. The CDR3 totals 13 residues. CDR3 in DNA: TGTGCCAGAGGTTGGGGCTCCCAAGAGACCCAGTACTTC. It specifies CARGWGSQETQYF.

The genes are TRBV5-6 and TRBJ1-1, with D possibly matching TRBD1 (6 bases). V shed 1 base and J shed 4 bases, with 11 bases lying between them. This CDR3 region has 14 residues. Per germline, CDR1 SGHDT and CDR2 YYEEEE. The CDR3 loop is CASSLPGAGTEAFF. CDR3 nucleotides: TGTGCCAGCAGCTTGCCGGGGGCTGGCACTGAAGCTTTCTTT.

This chain links TRBV29-1 with TRBJ1-1, with D possibly being TRBD1 (5 bases). Trimming shortened V by 5 bases and J by 6 bases, and 10 bases separated the two germline ends. CDR3 size: 11 residues. Germline V CDR1 and CDR2: SQVTM, ANQGSEA. The CDR3 here is CSVWQGAEAFF. DNA for the CDR3: TGCAGCGTTTGGCAGGGCGCTGAAGCTTTCTTT.

The chain couples TRBV5-1 to TRBJ2-4; no reliable D call. V was pared by 1 base and J by 0 bases, with 5 bases between. Germline V CDR1 and CDR2: SGHRS, YFSETQ. The CDR3 has 14 amino acids. The CDR3 sequence is CASSLSEAKNIQYF. DNA for the CDR3: TGCGCCAGCAGCTTGTCAGAAGCCAAAAACATTCAGTACTTC.